This T cell receptor (beta chain) was recovered during a study of CD8 T cells in ankylosing spondylitis. Study-wide points: Made up of 7 to 9 highly homologous variants, a TCR beta motif appeared characteristic of ankylosing spondylitis blood. CD8+ disease-linked clones were present at relatively low frequencies in blood.

V lost 4 bases, J lost 3 bases, and 13 bases lay in between. This CDR3 region has 14 residues. Germline CDR1 reads SGHDN; CDR2 reads FVKESK. This clonotype was seen a handful of times. The antigen remains undetermined. Scientists made TCR beta libraries using quantitative 5'-RACE with molecular barcodes. MiXCR was run by TCRdb on the 5' RACE reads, yielding one entry per CDR3 protein. The profile shows 130,000 or so distinct CDR3 sequences, about a sixth of them singletons. The source of this sequence is a male donor with ankylosing spondylitis. The rearrangement joins TRBV14 to TRBJ2-7; tentatively, D is TRBD2 (6 bases). Material: blood, either unsorted or a sorted T cell fraction (not recorded which). CDR3 bases: TGTGCCAGCAGCCCCGTAGCCGGGAGCTACGAGCAGTACTTC. Amino acids: CASSPVAGSYEQYF.